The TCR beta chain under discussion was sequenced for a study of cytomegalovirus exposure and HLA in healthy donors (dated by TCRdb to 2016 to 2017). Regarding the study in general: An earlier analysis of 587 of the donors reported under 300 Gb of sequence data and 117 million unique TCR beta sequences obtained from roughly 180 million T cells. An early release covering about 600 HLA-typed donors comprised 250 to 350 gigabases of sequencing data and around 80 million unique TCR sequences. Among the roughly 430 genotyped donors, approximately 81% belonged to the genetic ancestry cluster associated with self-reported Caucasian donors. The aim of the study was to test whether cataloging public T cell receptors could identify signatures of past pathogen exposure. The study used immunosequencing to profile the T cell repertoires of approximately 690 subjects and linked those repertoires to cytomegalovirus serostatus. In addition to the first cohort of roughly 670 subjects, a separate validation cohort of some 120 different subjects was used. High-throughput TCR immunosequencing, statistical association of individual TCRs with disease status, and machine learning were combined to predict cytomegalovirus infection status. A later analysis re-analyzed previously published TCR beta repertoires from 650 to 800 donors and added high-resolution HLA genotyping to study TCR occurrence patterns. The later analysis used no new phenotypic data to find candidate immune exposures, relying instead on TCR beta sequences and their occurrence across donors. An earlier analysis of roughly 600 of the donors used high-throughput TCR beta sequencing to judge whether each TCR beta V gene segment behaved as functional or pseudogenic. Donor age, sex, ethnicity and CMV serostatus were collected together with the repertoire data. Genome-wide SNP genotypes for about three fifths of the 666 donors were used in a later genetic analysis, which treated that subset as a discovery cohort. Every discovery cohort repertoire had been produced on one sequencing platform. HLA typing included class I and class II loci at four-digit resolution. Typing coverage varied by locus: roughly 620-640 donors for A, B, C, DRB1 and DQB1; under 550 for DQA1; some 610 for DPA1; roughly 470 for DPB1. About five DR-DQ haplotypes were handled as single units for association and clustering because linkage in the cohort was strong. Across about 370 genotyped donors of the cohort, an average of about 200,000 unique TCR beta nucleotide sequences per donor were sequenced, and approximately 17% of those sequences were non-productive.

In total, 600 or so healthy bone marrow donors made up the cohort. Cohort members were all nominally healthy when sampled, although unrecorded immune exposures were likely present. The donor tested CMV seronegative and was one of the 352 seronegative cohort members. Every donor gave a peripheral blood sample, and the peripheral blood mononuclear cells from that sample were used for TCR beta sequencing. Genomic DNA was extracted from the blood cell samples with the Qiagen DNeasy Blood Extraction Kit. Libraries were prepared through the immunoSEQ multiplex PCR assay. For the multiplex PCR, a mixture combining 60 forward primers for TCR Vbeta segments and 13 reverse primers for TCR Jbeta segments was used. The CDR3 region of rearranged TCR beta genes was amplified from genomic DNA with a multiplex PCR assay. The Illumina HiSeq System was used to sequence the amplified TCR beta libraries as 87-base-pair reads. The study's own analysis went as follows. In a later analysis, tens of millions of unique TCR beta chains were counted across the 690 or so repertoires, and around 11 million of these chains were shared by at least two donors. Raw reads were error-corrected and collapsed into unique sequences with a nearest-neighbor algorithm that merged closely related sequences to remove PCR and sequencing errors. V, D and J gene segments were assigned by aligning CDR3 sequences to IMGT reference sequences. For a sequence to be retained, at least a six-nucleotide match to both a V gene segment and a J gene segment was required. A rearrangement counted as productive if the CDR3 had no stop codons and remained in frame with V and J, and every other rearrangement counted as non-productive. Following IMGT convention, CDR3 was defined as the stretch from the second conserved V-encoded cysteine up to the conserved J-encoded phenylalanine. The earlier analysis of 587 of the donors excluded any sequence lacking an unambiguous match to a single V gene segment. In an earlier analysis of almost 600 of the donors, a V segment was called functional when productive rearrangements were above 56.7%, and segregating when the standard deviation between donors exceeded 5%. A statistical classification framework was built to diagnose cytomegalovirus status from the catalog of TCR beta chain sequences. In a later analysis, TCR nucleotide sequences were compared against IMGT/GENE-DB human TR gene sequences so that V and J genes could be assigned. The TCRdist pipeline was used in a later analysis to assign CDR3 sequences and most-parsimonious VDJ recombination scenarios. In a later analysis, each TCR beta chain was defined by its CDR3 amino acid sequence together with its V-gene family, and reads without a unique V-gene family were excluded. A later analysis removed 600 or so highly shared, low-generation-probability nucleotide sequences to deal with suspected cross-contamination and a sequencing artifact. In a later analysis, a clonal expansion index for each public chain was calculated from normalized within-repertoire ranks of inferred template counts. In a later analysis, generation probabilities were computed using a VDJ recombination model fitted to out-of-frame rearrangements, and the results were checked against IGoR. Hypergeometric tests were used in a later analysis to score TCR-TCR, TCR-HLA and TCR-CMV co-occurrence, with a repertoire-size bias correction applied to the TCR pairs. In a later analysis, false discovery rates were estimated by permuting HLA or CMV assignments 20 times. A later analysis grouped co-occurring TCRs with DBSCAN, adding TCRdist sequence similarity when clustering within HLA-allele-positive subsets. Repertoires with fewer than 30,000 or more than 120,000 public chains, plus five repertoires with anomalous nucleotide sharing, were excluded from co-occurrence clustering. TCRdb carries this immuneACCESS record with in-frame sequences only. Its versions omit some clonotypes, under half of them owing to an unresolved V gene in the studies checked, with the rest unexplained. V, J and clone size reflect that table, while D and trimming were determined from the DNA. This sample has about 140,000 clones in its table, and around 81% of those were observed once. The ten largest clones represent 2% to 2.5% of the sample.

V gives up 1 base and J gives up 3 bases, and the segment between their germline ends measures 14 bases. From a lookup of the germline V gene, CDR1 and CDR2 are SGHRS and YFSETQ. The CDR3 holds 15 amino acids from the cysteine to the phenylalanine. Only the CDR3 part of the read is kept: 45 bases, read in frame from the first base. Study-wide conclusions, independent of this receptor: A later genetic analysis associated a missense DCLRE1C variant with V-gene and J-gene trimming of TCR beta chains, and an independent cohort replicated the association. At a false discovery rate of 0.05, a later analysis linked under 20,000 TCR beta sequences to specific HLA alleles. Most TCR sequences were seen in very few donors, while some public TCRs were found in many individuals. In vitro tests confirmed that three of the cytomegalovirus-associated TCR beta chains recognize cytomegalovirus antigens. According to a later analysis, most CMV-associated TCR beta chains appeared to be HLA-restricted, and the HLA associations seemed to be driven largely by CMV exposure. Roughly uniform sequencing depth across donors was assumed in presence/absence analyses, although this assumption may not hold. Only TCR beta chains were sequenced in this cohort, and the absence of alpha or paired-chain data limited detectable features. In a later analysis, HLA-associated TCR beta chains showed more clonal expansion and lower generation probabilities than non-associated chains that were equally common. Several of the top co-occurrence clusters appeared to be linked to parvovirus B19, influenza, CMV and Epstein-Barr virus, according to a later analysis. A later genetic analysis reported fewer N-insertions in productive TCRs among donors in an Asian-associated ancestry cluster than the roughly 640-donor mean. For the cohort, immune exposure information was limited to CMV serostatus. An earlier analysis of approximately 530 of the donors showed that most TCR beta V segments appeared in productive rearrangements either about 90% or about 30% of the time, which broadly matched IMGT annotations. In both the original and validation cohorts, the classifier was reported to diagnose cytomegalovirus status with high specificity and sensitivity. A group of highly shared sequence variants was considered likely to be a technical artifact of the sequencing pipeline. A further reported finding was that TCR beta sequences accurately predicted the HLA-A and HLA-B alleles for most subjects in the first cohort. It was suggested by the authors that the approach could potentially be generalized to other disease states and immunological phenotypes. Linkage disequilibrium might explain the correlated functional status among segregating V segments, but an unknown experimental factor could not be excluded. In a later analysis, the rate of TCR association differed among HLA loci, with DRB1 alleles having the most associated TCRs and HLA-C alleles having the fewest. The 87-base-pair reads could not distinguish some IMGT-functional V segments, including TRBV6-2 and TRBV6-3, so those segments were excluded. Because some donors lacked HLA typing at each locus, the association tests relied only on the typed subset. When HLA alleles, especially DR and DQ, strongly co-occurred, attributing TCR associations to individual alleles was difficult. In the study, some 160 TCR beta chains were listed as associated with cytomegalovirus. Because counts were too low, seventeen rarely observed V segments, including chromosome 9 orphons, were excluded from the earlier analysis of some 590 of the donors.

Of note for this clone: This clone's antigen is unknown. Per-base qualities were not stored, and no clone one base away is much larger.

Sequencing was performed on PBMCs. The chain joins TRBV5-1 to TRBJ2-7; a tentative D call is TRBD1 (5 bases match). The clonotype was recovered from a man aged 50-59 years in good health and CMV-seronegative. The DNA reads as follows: TGCGCCAGCAGCTTGACTCCAGGGAAGGGCTACGAGCAGTACTTC. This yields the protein CASSLTPGKGYEQYF.